Below, 20 T cell receptor beta chains from the same sample are listed, as sequenced in a study of T cell responses to AZD1222 COVID-19 vaccine. Clones were read by immunoSEQ multiplex PCR, and TCRdb kept only the in-frame ones, dropping some. The sample lists fewer than 150,000 clones, 70% to 90% occurring once. The specimen comprised peripheral blood, sampled on day 0 of AZD1222 vaccination. These receptor sequences come from an adult in good health.

The rearrangement joins TRBV5-1 to TRBJ2-7, with D perhaps matching TRBD1 (6 bases). V was clipped by 4 bases and J by 7 bases, with 18 bases between them. This CDR3 has 14 residues. The germline CDR1 and CDR2 sequences are SGHRS and YFSETQ. CDR3 coding DNA: TGCGCCAGCAGCCCTCAGGGGCTCCAAGGGGAGCAGTACTTC. This gives the protein CASSPQGLQGEQYF.

The CDR3 nucleotides read TGCGCCAGCAGTCAATCTGGACAGGACAGCTCTGGAAACACCATATATTTT. Protein sequence: CASSQSGQDSSGNTIYF. This chain connects TRBV23-1 to TRBJ1-3; 7 bases align to TRBD1. TRBV23-1 qualifies as an ORF whose function is uncertain. Trimming took 0 bases from V and 0 from J; bases not matched to a gene: 5. The CDR3 is made up of 17 amino acids.

The rearrangement links TRBV27 to TRBJ2-7; no definite D call. Deletions cut 2 bases from V and 2 bases from J, with 7 bases between. The CDR3 is made up of 13 amino acids. In germline, CDR1 is MNHEY, CDR2 SMNVEV (reference sequence). Written as DNA, the CDR3 is TGTGCCAGCAGTTTAGGGCGGACCTACGAGCAGTACTTC. Translating gives CASSLGRTYEQYF.

This chain joins TRBV6-5 and TRBJ1-5, with unresolved D. With 7 bases removed from V and 1 base from J, the gap between germline ends came to 8 bases. CDR1 and CDR2 from the germline V gene are MNHEY and SVGAGI. This CDR3 comprises 13 residues. The DNA for the CDR3 is TGTGCCAGCAATTGGGGAAGCAATCAGCCCCAGCATTTT. This gives the protein CASNWGSNQPQHF.

The chain uses TRBV19 and TRBJ2-5, with 7 bases identical to TRBD1. This CDR3 has 15 amino acids. CDR1 LNHDA and CDR2 SQIVND come from the germline V gene (reference sequence). Unmatched junction bases numbered 8, after V lost 2 bases and J lost 5 bases. The CDR3 coding sequence is TGTGCCAGTAGTATAACCGACAGGGAGCTGGAGACCCAGTACTTC. Its protein product is CASSITDRELETQYF.

This rearrangement joins TRBV20-1 to TRBJ1-1; 7 bases fit TRBD1. From germline, CDR1 is DFQATT and CDR2 SNEGSKA (reference sequence). The CDR3 consists of 13 residues. With V trimmed by 3 bases and J by 7 bases, 8 bases remained unmatched. CDR3 nucleotides: TGCAGTGCTAGTAAGGGGGCGTCTTATGAAGCTTTCTTT. Translated: CSASKGASYEAFF.

The genes are TRBV24-1 and TRBJ2-3, with 9 bases lining up with TRBD1. The CDR3 spans 13 residues. CDR1 and CDR2 from the germline V gene are KGHDR and SFDVKD. J was trimmed by 10 bases and V by 3 bases; bases with no gene match: 4. CDR3 region: CATSDGTGYPQYF. The CDR3 DNA reads TGTGCCACCAGTGATGGGACAGGGTACCCGCAGTATTTT.

The gene calls are TRBV25-1 and TRBJ1-3, with D unresolved. V was trimmed by 5 bases and J by 0 bases, leaving 5 bases between them. Germline CDR1 is MGHDK and CDR2 is SYGVNS. The CDR3 runs to 13 residues. CDR3 protein: CASSQSSGNTIYF. The CDR3 nucleotides read TGTGCCAGCAGTCAGAGCTCTGGAAACACCATATATTTT.

The genes are TRBV3-1 (or the pseudogene TRBV3-2) and TRBJ2-3, with D possibly TRBD2 on 7 matching bases. The CDR3 runs 17 residues. CDR1 is LGHDT and CDR2 is YNNKEL in the germline V gene (reference sequence). Trimming took 1 base from V and 4 from J, leaving 18 bases between them. CDR3 residues: CASSQGRGAKAPDTQYF. The CDR3 region has the DNA TGTGCCAGCAGCCAAGGCCGGGGGGCTAAGGCTCCAGATACGCAGTATTTT.

This clone was detected only once. V gene TRBV7-9 combines with J gene TRBJ2-1, with TRBD2 identical over 9 bases. Trimming at V came to 6 bases and at J to 5 bases, leaving 8 bases not matched to a gene. CDR3 size: 15 residues. Germline V gene data show CDR1 as SEHNR and CDR2 as FQNEAQ (reference sequence). CDR3 protein: CASSPVGTSHNEQFF. In nucleotides, the CDR3 is TGTGCCAGCAGTCCTGTGGGGACTAGCCACAATGAGCAGTTCTTC.

The chain recombines TRBV5-1 with TRBJ2-1; TRBD1 aligns across 7 bases. Germline assignment: CDR1 SGHRS and CDR2 YFSETQ. This CDR3 region has 14 residues. V shed 0 bases and J 3 bases; nucleotides not matched to a gene: 0. The CDR3 nucleotides read TGCGCCAGCAGCTTGGGACAGGGCTACAATGAGCAGTTCTTC. Its translation is CASSLGQGYNEQFF.

CDR3 residues: CASSPERGSTGELFF. Here the CDR3 DNA reads TGTGCCAGCAGCCCCGAGCGGGGGAGCACCGGGGAGCTGTTTTTT. This sequence joins TRBV7-6 and TRBJ2-2; TRBD2 aligns across 8 bases. Germline assignment: CDR1 SGHVS and CDR2 FNYEAQ. The length of the CDR3 is 15 residues. V lost 5 bases, J lost 4 bases, and 6 bases stayed unmatched. Full variable domain (rest looked up from reference TRBV7-6 and TRBJ2-2): GAGVSQSPRYKVTKRGQDVALRCDPISGHVSLYWYRQALGQGPEFLTYFNYEAQQDKSGLPNDRFSAERPEGSISTLTIQRTEQRDSAMYRCASSPERGSTGELFFGEGSRLTVL.

The CDR3 region is CASRGGQGGQETQYF. CDR3 nucleotide sequence: TGTGCCTCCCGGGGGGGTCAGGGGGGCCAAGAGACCCAGTACTTC. J is TRBJ2-5 and V is TRBV6-5, with D possibly TRBD2 on 8 matching bases. CDR3 length: 15 amino acids. The germline V and J ends were trimmed by 11 bases and 1 base, with 20 bases remaining between them. Per the germline V gene, CDR1 is MNHEY and CDR2 is SVGAGI.

The chain employs TRBV7-2 and TRBJ2-1; 7 bases map to TRBD2. CDR3 size: 16 residues. V lost 1 base, J lost 6 bases, and 9 bases stayed unmatched. Germline CDR1 reads SGHTA; CDR2 reads FQGNSA. CDR3 DNA: TGTGCCAGCAGCTTAGTCTTTGGACTAGAACGCAATGAGCAGTTCTTC. Translating gives CASSLVFGLERNEQFF. Full variable domain (missing parts from reference TRBV7-2 and TRBJ2-1): GAGVSQSPSNKVTEKGKDVELRCDPISGHTALYWYRQSLGQGLEFLIYFQGNSAPDKSGLPSDRFSAERTGGSVSTLTIQRTQQEDSAVYLCASSLVFGLERNEQFFGPGTRLTVL.

The V call is TRBV7-9, the J call TRBJ1-2, with unresolved D. Germline assignment: CDR1 SEHNR and CDR2 FQNEAQ (reference sequence). V was pared by 0 bases and J by 0 bases, with 5 bases between. This CDR3 has 14 amino acids. The CDR3 loop reads CASSLAMANYGYTF. The CDR3 DNA reads as TGTGCCAGCAGCTTAGCTATGGCTAACTATGGCTACACCTTC.

The rearrangement joins TRBV6-6 to TRBJ1-1, with D unclear. The CDR3 length is 12 residues. V lost 6 bases and J lost 3, with 8 bases in between. The germline gives CDR1 MNHNY, CDR2 SVGAGI (reference sequence). CDR3 region: CASSPIDTEAFF. The CDR3 nucleotides are TGTGCCAGCAGCCCCATCGACACTGAAGCTTTCTTT.

J is TRBJ2-7 and V is TRBV6-2 or TRBV6-3, with 9 bases lining up with TRBD1. J was trimmed by 3 bases and V by 0 bases; bases with no gene match: 9. This CDR3 spans 17 amino acids. Germline V gives CDR1 MNHEY, CDR2 SVGEGT. The DNA for the CDR3 is TGTGCCAGCAGTTACTCGAGAGGGACAGGGTTTGTCTACGAGCAGTACTTC. Translating gives CASSYSRGTGFVYEQYF.

The chain uses TRBV6-5 and TRBJ2-7; TRBD2 matches at 8 bases. J gave up 0 bases and V 1 base, and 2 bases lay outside the gene matches. CDR3 length equals 15 residues. Germline V gene data show CDR1 as MNHEY and CDR2 as SVGAGI. The CDR3 here is CASSYYGTSSYEQYF. The CDR3 DNA reads as TGTGCCAGCAGTTACTACGGGACTAGCTCCTACGAGCAGTACTTC.

The chain is built from TRBV3-1 (or the pseudogene TRBV3-2) and TRBJ1-6; a possible D gene is TRBD1 (5 bases). The CDR3 totals 16 residues. V lost 0 bases and J lost 10, with 16 bases in between. Germline V gene data show CDR1 as LGHDT and CDR2 as YNNKEL (reference sequence). The CDR3 region is CASSQEWGRVQSPLHF. CDR3 nucleotides: TGTGCCAGCAGCCAAGAGTGGGGCAGGGTCCAGTCACCCCTCCACTTT.

This clone was observed once. The CDR3 DNA follows: TGTGCCAGCAGTGAAGGAAGAGGTCGGGCTGAAGCTTTCTTT. Its translation: CASSEGRGRAEAFF. This sequence joins TRBV2 and TRBJ1-1; no clear D. Germline CDR1 reads SNHLY; CDR2 reads FYNNEI. The V and J ends lost 1 base and 6 bases respectively, with 12 bases between them. The CDR3 consists of 14 residues.